Here is one TCR beta chain with its context. The CDR3 covers 14 residues. V lost 6 bases and J lost 5; bases outside the gene matches: 9. CDR1 and CDR2 from the germline V gene are LNHDA and SQIVND (reference sequence). The record originates from a study of blood T cell repertoires in COVID-19. In the authors' workflow: For nucleated cells, counts were estimated from reference gene primer amplification. Here immunoSEQ multiplex PCR was the method, and the copy in TCRdb shows in-frame clones only, minus some. V and J calls and clone size are those listed in that table; D and trimming were worked out from the DNA. The data show some 220,000 clones, around 80% seen once.

The specimen sequenced was peripheral blood. The gene calls are TRBV19 and TRBJ2-5; 7 bases fit TRBD1. This clonotype originated in a human donor in a cohort sampled during active COVID-19. The DNA for the CDR3 is TGTGCCAGTAGCGATAACAGGGGTGGGGAGACCCAGTACTTC. It encodes CASSDNRGGETQYF.